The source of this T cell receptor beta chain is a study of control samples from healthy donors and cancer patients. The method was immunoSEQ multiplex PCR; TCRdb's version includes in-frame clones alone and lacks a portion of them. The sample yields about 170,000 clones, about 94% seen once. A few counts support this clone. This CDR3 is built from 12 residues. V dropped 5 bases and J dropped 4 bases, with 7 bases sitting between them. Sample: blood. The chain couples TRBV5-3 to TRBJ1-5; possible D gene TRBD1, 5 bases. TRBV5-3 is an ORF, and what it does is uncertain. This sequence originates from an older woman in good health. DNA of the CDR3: TGTGCCAGAAGGGGGCCAAATCAGCCCCAGCATTTT. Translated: CARRGPNQPQHF.